This T cell receptor beta chain was retrieved from a study of blood T cell repertoires in COVID-19. As for the study in general: PBMCs, B-cell-depleted T cells, or T cells provided the cDNA or gDNA that made up the material.

The cohort comprised adults aged 18 to 89 years residing in 24 US areas. This CDR3 is built from 12 residues. Trimming pared 2 bases from V and 8 bases from J, leaving 10 bases between. The V gene's germline CDR1 is GTSNPN and CDR2 SVGIG (reference sequence). Data came from immunoSEQ multiplex PCR; TCRdb stores just in-frame clones and leaves some out. The sample contains approximately 180,000 clones, around four fifths of which appear only once. The V call is TRBV30, the J call TRBJ1-5; D gene unclear. The sample comprised PBMCs or T cells enriched from blood (not recorded which). This TCR came from a woman aged 45-65 years who had recovered from COVID-19. CDR3 DNA sequence: TGTGCCTGGAGTCTGCAGGATAAGCCCCAGCATTTT. This translates into CAWSLQDKPQHF.